One sample yielded the 6 T cell receptor beta chains listed below, sequenced in a study of shared clonotypes between healthy human individuals. CD8 cells regarded as naive lacked CD45RO, were positively chosen for CCR7, and omitted terminally differentiated effector memory CD45RA+ cells. The table came from immunoSEQ multiplex PCR; TCRdb's copy has only in-frame clones and leaves some out. The table includes millions of clones, roughly 91% detected once. The sequencing sample was made of naive CD8+ T cells from PBMCs. These receptors came from a man younger than 35 in good health. Some clones in this sample may be carry-over from other donors' samples.

V and J are TRBV25-1 and TRBJ1-3; 9 nucleotides align to TRBD1. Germline V gene lookup returns CDR1 MGHDK and CDR2 SYGVNS. V lost 8 bases to trimming and J lost 1 base; unmatched junction nucleotides: 3. The CDR3 is 14 amino acids. CDR3 nucleotide sequence: TGTGCCAGCCACGACAGGGGGTCTGGAAACACCATATATTTT. Protein: CASHDRGSGNTIYF.

V gene TRBV19 combines with J gene TRBJ1-1; D gene unclear. The CDR3 consists of 14 residues. Trimming pared 3 bases from V and 2 bases from J, leaving 10 bases between. Germline CDR1 LNHDA, CDR2 SQIVND (reference sequence). The CDR3 reads CASSIGQFNTEAFF. The CDR3 DNA reads as TGTGCCAGTAGTATTGGGCAGTTTAACACTGAAGCTTTCTTT. Full variable domain (rest looked up from reference TRBV19 and TRBJ1-1): DGGITQSPKYLFRKEGQNVTLSCEQNLNHDAMYWYRQDPGQGLRLIYYSQIVNDFQKGDIAEGYSVSREKKESFPLTVTSAQKNPTAFYLCASSIGQFNTEAFFGQGTRLTVV.

This chain joins TRBV27 and TRBJ1-5; a possible D gene is TRBD1 (6 bases). Germline V gene sequence: CDR1 MNHEY, CDR2 SMNVEV (reference sequence). The CDR3 contains 15 residues. With 1 base removed from V and 7 bases from J, the gap between germline ends came to 14 bases. The CDR3 sequence: CASSLYGRGRQPQHF. The CDR3 DNA sequence: TGTGCCAGCAGTTTATATGGCAGGGGAAGGCAGCCCCAGCATTTT.

This chain joins TRBV7-2 and TRBJ1-1, with a possible D match to TRBD1 (6 bases). Per the germline V gene, CDR1 is SGHTA and CDR2 is FQGNSA. The V gene lost 6 bases and the J gene lost 7 bases, with 12 bases spanning the gap. The CDR3 is 12 amino acids. In DNA, the CDR3 is TGTGCCAGCAGGAAGGGGACAAATGAAGCTTTCTTT. Amino acid sequence: CASRKGTNEAFF.

The chain's CDR3 is CASSLSFSAGVVQPQHF. Written as DNA, the CDR3 is TGCGCCAGCAGCCTCAGTTTCTCAGCAGGGGTAGTTCAGCCCCAGCATTTT. The chain joins TRBV4-1 to TRBJ1-5; a weak D match, TRBD1 (6 bases). CDR3 length: 17 amino acids. The V end was cut by 4 bases, the J end by 6 bases, with 22 bases between. CDR1 is MGHRA and CDR2 is YSYEKL in the germline V gene.

V usage is TRBV5-4 and J usage is TRBJ1-5; D is uncertain. The CDR3 covers 15 residues. Germline V gene lookup returns CDR1 SGHNT and CDR2 YYREEE (reference sequence). Trimming pared 6 bases from V and 5 bases from J, leaving 18 bases between. The CDR3 sequence: CASITPGVEDQPQHF. The CDR3 nucleotides read TGTGCCAGCATCACACCCGGGGTCGAGGATCAGCCCCAGCATTTT.